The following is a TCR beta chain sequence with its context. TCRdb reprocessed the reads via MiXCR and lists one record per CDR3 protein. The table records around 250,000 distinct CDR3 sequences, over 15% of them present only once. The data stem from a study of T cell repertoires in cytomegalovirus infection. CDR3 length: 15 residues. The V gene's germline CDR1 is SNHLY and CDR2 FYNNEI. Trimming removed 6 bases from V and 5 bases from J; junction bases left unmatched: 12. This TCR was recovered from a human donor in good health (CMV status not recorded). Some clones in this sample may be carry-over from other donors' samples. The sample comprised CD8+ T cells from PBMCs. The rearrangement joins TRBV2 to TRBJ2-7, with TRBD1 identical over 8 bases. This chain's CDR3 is CASRFAGQAPHEQYF. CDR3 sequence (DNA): TGTGCCAGCAGGTTCGCGGGACAGGCCCCCCACGAGCAGTACTTC. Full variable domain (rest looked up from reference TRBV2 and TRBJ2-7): EPEVTQTPSHQVTQMGQEVILRCVPISNHLYFYWYRQILGQKVEFLVSFYNNEISEKSEIFDDQFSVERPDGSNFTLKIRSTKLEDSAMYFCASRFAGQAPHEQYFGPGTRLTVT.